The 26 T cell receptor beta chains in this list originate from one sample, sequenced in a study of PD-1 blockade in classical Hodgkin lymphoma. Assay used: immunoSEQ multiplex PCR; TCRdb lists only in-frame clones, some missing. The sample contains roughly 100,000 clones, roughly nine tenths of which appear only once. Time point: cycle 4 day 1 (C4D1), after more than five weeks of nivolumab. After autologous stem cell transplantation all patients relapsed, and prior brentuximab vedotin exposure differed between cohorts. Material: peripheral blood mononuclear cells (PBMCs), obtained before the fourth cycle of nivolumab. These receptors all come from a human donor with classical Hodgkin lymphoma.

The CDR3 reads CASSQAMNTEAFF. DNA of the CDR3: TGTGCCAGCAGCCAAGCTATGAACACTGAAGCTTTCTTT. V usage is TRBV14 and J usage is TRBJ1-1; no clear D gene. V lost 1 base and J lost 0, with 3 bases in between. The length of the CDR3 is 13 residues. CDR1 SGHDN and CDR2 FVKESK come from the germline V gene.

The CDR3 coding sequence is TGTGCCAGCAGCTTAGGAGCGGGAGGGCCAATCTACGAGCAGTACTTC. Translated: CASSLGAGGPIYEQYF. The rearrangement joins TRBV13 to TRBJ2-7; 10 bases align to TRBD2. Germline V gene sequence: CDR1 PRHDT, CDR2 FYEKMQ (reference sequence). The CDR3 has 16 amino acids. V was pared by 0 bases and J by 3 bases, with 5 bases of the junction left unmatched.

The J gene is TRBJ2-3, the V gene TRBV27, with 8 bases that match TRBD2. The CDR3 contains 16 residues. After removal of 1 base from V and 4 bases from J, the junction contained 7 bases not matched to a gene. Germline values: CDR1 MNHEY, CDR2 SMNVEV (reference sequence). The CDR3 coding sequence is TGTGCCAGCAGTTTATTAGGCGGGAGGTACCCAGATACGCAGTATTTT. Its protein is CASSLLGGRYPDTQYF.

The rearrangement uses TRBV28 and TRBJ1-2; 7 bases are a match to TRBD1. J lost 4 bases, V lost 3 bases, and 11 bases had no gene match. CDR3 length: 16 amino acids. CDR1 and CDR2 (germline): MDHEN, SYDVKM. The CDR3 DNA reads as TGTGCCAGCAGTTTCCCTCAAGGGGGCCTAGGCTATGGCTACACCTTC. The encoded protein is CASSFPQGGLGYGYTF.

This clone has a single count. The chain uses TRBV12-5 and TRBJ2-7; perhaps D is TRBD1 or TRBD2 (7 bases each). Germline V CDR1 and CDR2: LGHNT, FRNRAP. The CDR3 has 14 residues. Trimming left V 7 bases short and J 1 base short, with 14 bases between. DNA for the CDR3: TGTGCTAGTGTATCAGGGGGGGGATCCTACGAGCAGTACTTC. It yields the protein CASVSGGGSYEQYF.

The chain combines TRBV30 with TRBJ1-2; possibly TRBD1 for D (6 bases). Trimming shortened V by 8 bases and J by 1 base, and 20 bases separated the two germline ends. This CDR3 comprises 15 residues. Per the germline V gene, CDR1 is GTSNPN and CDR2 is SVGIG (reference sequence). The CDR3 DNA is TGTGCCAGCCAAACCCGGGACACCTTTAACTATGGCTACACCTTC. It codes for CASQTRDTFNYGYTF.

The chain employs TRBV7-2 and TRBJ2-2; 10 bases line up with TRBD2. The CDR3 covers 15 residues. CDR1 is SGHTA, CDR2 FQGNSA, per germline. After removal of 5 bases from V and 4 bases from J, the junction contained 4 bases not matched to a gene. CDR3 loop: CASSRAGGRTGELFF. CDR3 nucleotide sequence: TGTGCCAGCAGCCGAGCGGGAGGGCGCACCGGGGAGCTGTTTTTT. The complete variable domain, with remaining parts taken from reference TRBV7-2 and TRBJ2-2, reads GAGVSQSPSNKVTEKGKDVELRCDPISGHTALYWYRQSLGQGLEFLIYFQGNSAPDKSGLPSDRFSAERTGGSVSTLTIQRTQQEDSAVYLCASSRAGGRTGELFFGEGSRLTVL.

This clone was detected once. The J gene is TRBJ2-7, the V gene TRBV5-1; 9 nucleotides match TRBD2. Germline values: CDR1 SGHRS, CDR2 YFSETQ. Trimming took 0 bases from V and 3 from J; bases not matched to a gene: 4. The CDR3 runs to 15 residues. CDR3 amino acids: CASSLDSGRIYEQYF. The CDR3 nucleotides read TGCGCCAGCAGCTTGGATAGCGGGAGAATCTACGAGCAGTACTTC. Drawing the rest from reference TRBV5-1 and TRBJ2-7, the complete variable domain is KAGVTQTPRYLIKTRGQQVTLSCSPISGHRSVSWYQQTPGQGLQFLFEYFSETQRNKGNFPGRFSGRQFSNSRSEMNVSTLELGDSALYLCASSLDSGRIYEQYFGPGTRLTVT.

CDR3 protein: CASRVAGAYEQYF. As DNA, the CDR3 is TGTGCCAGCAGGGTAGCGGGAGCCTACGAGCAGTACTTC. This sequence joins TRBV6-1 and TRBJ2-7, with 9 positions matching TRBD2. J was trimmed by 2 bases and V by 6 bases; bases with no gene match: 2. This CDR3 has 13 residues. Germline assignment: CDR1 MNHNS and CDR2 SASEGT.

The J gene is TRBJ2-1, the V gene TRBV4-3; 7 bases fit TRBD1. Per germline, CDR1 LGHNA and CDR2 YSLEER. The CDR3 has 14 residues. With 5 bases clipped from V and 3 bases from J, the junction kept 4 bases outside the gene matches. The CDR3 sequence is CASSVTGVYNEQFF. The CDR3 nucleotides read TGCGCCAGCAGCGTCACAGGGGTCTACAATGAGCAGTTCTTC.

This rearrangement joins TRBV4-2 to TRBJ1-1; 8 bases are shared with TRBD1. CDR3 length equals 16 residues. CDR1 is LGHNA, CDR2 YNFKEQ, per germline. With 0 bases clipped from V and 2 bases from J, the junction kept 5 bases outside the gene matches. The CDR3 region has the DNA TGTGCCAGCAGCCAAGAGGGCGGGACAGGAAACACTGAAGCTTTCTTT. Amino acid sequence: CASSQEGGTGNTEAFF.

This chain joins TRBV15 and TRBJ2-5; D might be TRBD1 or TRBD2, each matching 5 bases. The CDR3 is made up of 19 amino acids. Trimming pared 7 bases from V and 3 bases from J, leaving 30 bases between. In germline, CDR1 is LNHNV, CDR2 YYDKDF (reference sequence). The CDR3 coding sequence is TGTGCCACCAATGGGGCAGTCGGGGAAGCTTTGGGGTGGAAAGAGACCCAGTACTTC. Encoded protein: CATNGAVGEALGWKETQYF.

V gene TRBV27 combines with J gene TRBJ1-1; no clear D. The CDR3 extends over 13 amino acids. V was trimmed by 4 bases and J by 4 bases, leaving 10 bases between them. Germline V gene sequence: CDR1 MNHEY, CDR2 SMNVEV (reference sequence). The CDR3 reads CASSSDWATEAFF. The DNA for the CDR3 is TGTGCCAGCAGTTCCGATTGGGCCACTGAAGCTTTCTTT.

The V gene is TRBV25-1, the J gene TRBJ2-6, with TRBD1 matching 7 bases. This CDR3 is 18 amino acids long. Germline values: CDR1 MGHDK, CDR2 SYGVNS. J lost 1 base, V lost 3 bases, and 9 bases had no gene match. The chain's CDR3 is CASSDDRARVSGANVLTF. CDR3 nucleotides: TGTGCCAGCAGTGACGACAGGGCGAGGGTGTCTGGGGCCAACGTCCTGACTTTC.

The CDR3 DNA reads TGTGCCAGCAGCCCCGCCCTGGGACAGGGGAATGAAAAACTGTTTTTT. It codes for CASSPALGQGNEKLFF. The chain links TRBV11-2 to TRBJ1-4; 10 positions agree with TRBD1. Germline V gene data show CDR1 as SGHAT and CDR2 as FQNNGV. With V trimmed by 5 bases and J by 5 bases, 8 bases remained unmatched. The CDR3 has 16 residues.

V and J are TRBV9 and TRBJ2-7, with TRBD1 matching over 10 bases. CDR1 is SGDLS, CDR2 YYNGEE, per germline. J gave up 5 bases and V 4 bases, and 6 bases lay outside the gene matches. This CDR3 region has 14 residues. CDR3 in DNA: TGTGCCAGCAGCCTCGACAGGGGGCGCGACGAGCAGTACTTC. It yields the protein CASSLDRGRDEQYF.

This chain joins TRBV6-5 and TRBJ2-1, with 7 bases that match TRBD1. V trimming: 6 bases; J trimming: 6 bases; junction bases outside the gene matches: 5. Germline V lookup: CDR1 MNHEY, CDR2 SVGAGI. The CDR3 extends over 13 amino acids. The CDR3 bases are TGTGCCAGCAGACCCGACAGGGTCAATGAGCAGTTCTTC. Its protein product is CASRPDRVNEQFF.

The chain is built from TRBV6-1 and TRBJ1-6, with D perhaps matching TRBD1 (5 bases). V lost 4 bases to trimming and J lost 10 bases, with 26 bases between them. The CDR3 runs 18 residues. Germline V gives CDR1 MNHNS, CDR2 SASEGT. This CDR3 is CASSVRSDSGRSRSPLHF. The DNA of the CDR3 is TGTGCCAGCAGTGTAAGGTCTGATTCGGGGCGGAGTAGGTCACCCCTCCACTTT.

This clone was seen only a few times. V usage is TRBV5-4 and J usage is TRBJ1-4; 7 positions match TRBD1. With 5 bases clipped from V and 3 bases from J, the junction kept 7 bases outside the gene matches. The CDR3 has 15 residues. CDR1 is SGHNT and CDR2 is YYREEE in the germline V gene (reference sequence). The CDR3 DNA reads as TGTGCCAGCAGACCAGACACAGGGGCTAATGAAAAACTGTTTTTT. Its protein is CASRPDTGANEKLFF. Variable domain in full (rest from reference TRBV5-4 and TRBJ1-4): ETGVTQSPTHLIKTRGQQVTLRCSSQSGHNTVSWYQQALGQGPQFIFQYYREEENGRGNFPPRFSGLQFPNYSSELNVNALELDDSALYLCASRPDTGANEKLFFGSGTQLSVL.

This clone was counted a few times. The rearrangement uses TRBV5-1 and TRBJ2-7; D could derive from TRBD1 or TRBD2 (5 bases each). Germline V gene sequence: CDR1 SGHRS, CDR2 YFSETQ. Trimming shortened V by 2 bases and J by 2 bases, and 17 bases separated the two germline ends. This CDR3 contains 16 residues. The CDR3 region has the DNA TGCGCCAGCAGCTTAGGTCACCGGGACGCCACCTACGAGCAGTACTTC. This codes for CASSLGHRDATYEQYF. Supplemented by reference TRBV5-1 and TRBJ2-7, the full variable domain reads KAGVTQTPRYLIKTRGQQVTLSCSPISGHRSVSWYQQTPGQGLQFLFEYFSETQRNKGNFPGRFSGRQFSNSRSEMNVSTLELGDSALYLCASSLGHRDATYEQYFGPGTRLTVT.

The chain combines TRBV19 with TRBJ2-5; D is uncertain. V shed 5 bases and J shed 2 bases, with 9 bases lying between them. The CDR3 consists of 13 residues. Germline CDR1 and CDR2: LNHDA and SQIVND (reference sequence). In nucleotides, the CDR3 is TGTGCCAGTAGTGACGGGTTTCAAGAGACCCAGTACTTC. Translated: CASSDGFQETQYF. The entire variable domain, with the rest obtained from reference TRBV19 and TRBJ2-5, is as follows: DGGITQSPKYLFRKEGQNVTLSCEQNLNHDAMYWYRQDPGQGLRLIYYSQIVNDFQKGDIAEGYSVSREKKESFPLTVTSAQKNPTAFYLCASSDGFQETQYFGPGTRLLVL.

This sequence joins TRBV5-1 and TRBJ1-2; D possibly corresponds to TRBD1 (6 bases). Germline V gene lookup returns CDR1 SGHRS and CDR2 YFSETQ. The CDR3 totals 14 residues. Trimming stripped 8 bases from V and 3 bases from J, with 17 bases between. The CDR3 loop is CASIEGPGDYGYTF. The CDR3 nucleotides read TGCGCCAGTATAGAGGGGCCAGGGGACTATGGCTACACCTTC.

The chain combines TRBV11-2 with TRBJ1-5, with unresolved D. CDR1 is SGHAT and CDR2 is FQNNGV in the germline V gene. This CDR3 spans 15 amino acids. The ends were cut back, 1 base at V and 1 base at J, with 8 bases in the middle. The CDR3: CASSLGGGSNQPQHF. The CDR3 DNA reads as TGTGCCAGCAGCTTAGGCGGCGGAAGCAATCAGCCCCAGCATTTT. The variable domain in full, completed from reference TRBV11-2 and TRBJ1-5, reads EAGVAQSPRYKIIEKRQSVAFWCNPISGHATLYWYQQILGQGPKLLIQFQNNGVVDDSQLPKDRFSAERLKGVDSTLKIQPAKLEDSAVYLCASSLGGGSNQPQHFGDGTRLSIL.

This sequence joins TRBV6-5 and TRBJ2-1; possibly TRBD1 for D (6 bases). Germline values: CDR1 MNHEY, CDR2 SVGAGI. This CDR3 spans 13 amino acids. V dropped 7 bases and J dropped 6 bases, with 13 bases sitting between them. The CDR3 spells CASTPGVSNEQFF. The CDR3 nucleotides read TGTGCCAGCACCCCAGGGGTAAGCAATGAGCAGTTCTTC.

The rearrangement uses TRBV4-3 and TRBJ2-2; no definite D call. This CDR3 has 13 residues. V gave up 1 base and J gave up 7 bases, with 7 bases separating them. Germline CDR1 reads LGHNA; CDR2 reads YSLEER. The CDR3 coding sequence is TGCGCCAGCAGCCAAGCTTCGTACGGGGAGCTGTTTTTT. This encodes CASSQASYGELFF.

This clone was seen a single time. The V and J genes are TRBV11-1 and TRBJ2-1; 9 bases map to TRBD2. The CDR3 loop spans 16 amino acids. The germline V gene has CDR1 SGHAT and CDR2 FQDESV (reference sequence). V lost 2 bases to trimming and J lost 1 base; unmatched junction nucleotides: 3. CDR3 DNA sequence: TGTGCCAGCAGCTTAAGCGGGAGGAAGTCCTACAATGAGCAGTTCTTC. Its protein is CASSLSGRKSYNEQFF. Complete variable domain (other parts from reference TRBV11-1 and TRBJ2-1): EAEVAQSPRYKITEKSQAVAFWCDPISGHATLYWYRQILGQGPELLVQFQDESVVDDSQLPKDRFSAERLKGVDSTLKIQPAELGDSAMYLCASSLSGRKSYNEQFFGPGTRLTVL.